This T cell receptor beta chain appears in the sequencing data of a study of cytomegalovirus exposure and HLA in healthy donors. General study points: Reportedly, TCR beta sequences accurately predicted HLA-A and HLA-B alleles in most subjects. A cluster of highly shared sequence variants was likely a sequencing artifact. Among TCR beta chains of equal frequency, HLA-associated ones were more clonally expanded in a later analysis.

With respect to this clone: The antigen is undetermined.

60 Vbeta and 13 Jbeta primers were used in PCR. Sequencing used immunoSEQ multiplex PCR; TCRdb keeps in-frame clones, though not all of them. The sample shows roughly 150,000 clones, 82% of them seen only once. The sample was PBMCs. This receptor was taken from a woman in her fifties or sixties in good health and CMV-seropositive.

The CDR3 loop is CKQPAGGPESYNEQFF. CDR3 nucleotide sequence: TGCAAACAGCCAGCGGGGGGGCCGGAATCCTACAATGAGCAGTTCTTC. J is TRBJ2-1 and V is TRBV1; TRBD2, the D gene given by the table, was not confirmed from the DNA. TRBV1 is marked as a pseudogene. The length of the CDR3 is 16 residues.